The 25 T cell receptor beta chains in this list originate from one sample, sequenced in a study of blood T cell repertoires in COVID-19. Profiled with immunoSEQ multiplex PCR; TCRdb holds only in-frame clones, not every one. The profile shows approximately 210,000 clones, 70% to 85% of them singletons. The sample comprised PBMCs or T cells enriched from blood (not recorded which). These receptors all stem from a man aged 35-49 years who had recovered from COVID-19.

This clone is a singleton in its sample. The rearrangement uses TRBV19 and TRBJ1-4; D is unresolved. The germline gives CDR1 LNHDA, CDR2 SQIVND (reference sequence). Between the trimmed V and J ends, which lost 4 bases and 0 bases, there was a span of 6 bases. The CDR3 has 14 residues. CDR3 in amino acids: CASSTTPTNEKLFF. The CDR3 DNA is TGTGCCAGTAGTACGACACCAACTAATGAAAAACTGTTTTTT.

The CDR3 bases are TGTGCCAGTAGCCCTTCAGTAGGGGACTTGGGGCCCCAGCATTTT. It encodes CASSPSVGDLGPQHF. This sequence joins TRBV19 and TRBJ1-5; D is possibly TRBD1 (5 bases). V was shortened by 6 bases and J by 9 bases, with 21 bases between the two germline ends. CDR3 length: 15 amino acids. CDR1 and CDR2 (germline): LNHDA, SQIVND (reference sequence).

The chain combines TRBV9 with TRBJ1-1; tentative D call: TRBD1 (6 bases). CDR3 size: 14 residues. Trimming pared 3 bases from V and 6 bases from J, leaving 15 bases between. Germline CDR1 and CDR2: SGDLS and YYNGEE. The CDR3 nucleotides are TGTGCCAGCAGCGCCCGGGACACAGATTCTGAAGCTTTCTTT. As protein: CASSARDTDSEAFF.

Remarks on this clone: This sequence may be a read error, since a much larger clone differs from it by one base. CDR3 region: CASSLTANTEAFF. CDR3 nucleotides: TGTGCCAGCAGCTTAACGGCGAACACTGAAGCTTTCTTT. The V call is TRBV7-3, the J call TRBJ1-1; D not certain. The CDR3 sequence is 13 residues long. Germline lookup yields CDR1 SGHTA and CDR2 FQGTGA. The V end lost 0 bases, the J end lost 1 base, and 3 bases lay between the germline ends.

This clone was recorded only once. V and J are TRBV5-1 and TRBJ1-6; D gene uncertain. CDR3 size: 18 residues. Germline values: CDR1 SGHRS, CDR2 YFSETQ. V lost 7 bases, J lost 0 bases, and 20 bases lay in between. In DNA, the CDR3 is TGCGCCAGCCCTGCCCCCTGCGGTCCAAGCTCCTATAATTCACCCCTCCACTTT. Its protein product is CASPAPCGPSSYNSPLHF.

Remarks on this clone: Other DNA sequences within the sample encode an identical CDR3. The gene calls are TRBV7-2 and TRBJ2-7; D unresolved. The germline CDR1 and CDR2 sequences are SGHTA and FQGNSA. This CDR3 contains 11 residues. Trimming pared 4 bases from V and 3 bases from J, leaving 4 bases between. In DNA, the CDR3 is TGTGCCAGCAGCTCCTACTACGAGCAGTACTTC. Its protein is CASSSYYEQYF. Variable domain in full (rest from reference TRBV7-2 and TRBJ2-7): GAGVSQSPSNKVTEKGKDVELRCDPISGHTALYWYRQSLGQGLEFLIYFQGNSAPDKSGLPSDRFSAERTGGSVSTLTIQRTQQEDSAVYLCASSSYYEQYFGPGTRLTVT.

The rearrangement links TRBV10-3 to TRBJ1-5, with D tentatively TRBD1 (6 bases). The CDR3 length is 16 residues. Per germline, CDR1 ENHRY and CDR2 SYGVKD. V lost 0 bases, J lost 2 bases, and 11 bases lay in between. This chain's CDR3 is CAISESRGAGNQPQHF. DNA for the CDR3: TGTGCCATCAGTGAGTCTCGGGGGGCGGGCAATCAGCCCCAGCATTTT.

The chain has TRBV6-1 and TRBJ2-7; TRBD1 aligns across 9 bases. J lost 3 bases, V lost 3 bases, and 3 bases had no gene match. This CDR3 has 14 amino acids. Germline CDR1 MNHNS, CDR2 SASEGT. CDR3 amino acids: CASSDLGQGYEQYF. CDR3 in DNA: TGTGCCAGCAGTGACCTGGGACAGGGCTACGAGCAGTACTTC.

The chain is built from TRBV18 and TRBJ1-2, with 11 positions matching TRBD1. J gave up 2 bases and V 4 bases, and 6 bases lay outside the gene matches. Germline V CDR1 and CDR2: KGHSH, LQKENI. This CDR3 has 16 amino acids. The CDR3 DNA reads as TGTGCCAGCTCACGGGACAGGGGGGATTTCAACTATGGCTACACCTTC. Protein sequence: CASSRDRGDFNYGYTF.

This chain joins TRBV3-1 (or the pseudogene TRBV3-2) and TRBJ2-7; TRBD1 matches 10 bases. Germline V lookup: CDR1 LGHDT, CDR2 YNNKEL (reference sequence). J was trimmed by 3 bases and V by 4 bases; bases with no gene match: 6. The CDR3 spans 15 residues. CDR3 DNA sequence: TGTGCCAGCAGCCTAGACAGGGGGCGCCTCTACGAGCAGTACTTC. Translated: CASSLDRGRLYEQYF.

The V and J genes are TRBV3-1 (or the pseudogene TRBV3-2) and TRBJ1-5, with no clear D. V gave up 0 bases and J gave up 5 bases, with 5 bases separating them. CDR3 length equals 13 residues. Germline V lookup: CDR1 LGHDT, CDR2 YNNKEL (reference sequence). The CDR3 protein is CASSQDIDQPQHF. The CDR3 nucleotides are TGTGCCAGCAGCCAAGATATAGATCAGCCCCAGCATTTT.

The table lists this clone with a count of one. J is TRBJ1-5 and V is TRBV18, with no clear D. The CDR3 totals 13 residues. CDR1 KGHSH and CDR2 LQKENI come from the germline V gene. V dropped 11 bases and J dropped 0 bases, with 11 bases sitting between them. The CDR3 DNA reads TGTGCCGGCAAAGAAGATAGCAATCAGCCCCAGCATTTT. Amino acid sequence: CAGKEDSNQPQHF.

The V call is TRBV7-8, the J call TRBJ1-1, with D hard to call. The length of the CDR3 is 12 residues. Germline V lookup: CDR1 SGHVS, CDR2 FQNEAQ. Trimming pared 5 bases from V and 3 bases from J, leaving 7 bases between. The CDR3 DNA sequence: TGTGCCAGCAGCCCCTCCTACACTGAAGCTTTCTTT. It is translated as CASSPSYTEAFF.

The CDR3 DNA follows: TGTGCCAGCAGCGTAGTCGGCGGAGGGGGCGCAGATACGCAGTATTTT. Amino acid sequence: CASSVVGGGGADTQYF. V and J are TRBV9 and TRBJ2-3; D possibly corresponds to TRBD1 (7 bases). This CDR3 is 16 amino acids long. V was shortened by 0 bases and J by 4 bases, with 15 bases between the two germline ends. Per germline, CDR1 SGDLS and CDR2 YYNGEE.

This clone has a handful of counts. V and J are TRBV29-1 and TRBJ2-1, with D tentatively TRBD2 (6 bases). Germline CDR1 is SQVTM and CDR2 is ANQGSEA. The V end lost 7 bases, the J end lost 6 bases, and 22 bases lay between the germline ends. The CDR3 consists of 15 residues. The CDR3 sequence is CSAKGGGNFLNEQFF. The CDR3, as DNA: TGCAGCGCCAAGGGAGGCGGGAACTTCCTCAATGAGCAGTTCTTC.

The chain joins TRBV7-8 to TRBJ2-7; possibly TRBD2 for D (5 bases). The CDR3 loop spans 15 amino acids. Germline V gene data show CDR1 as SGHVS and CDR2 as FQNEAQ. V was shortened by 2 bases and J by 2 bases, with 13 bases between the two germline ends. CDR3 sequence reads: CASSLYSDSTYEQYF. CDR3 sequence (DNA): TGTGCCAGCAGCTTATATTCGGACTCAACCTACGAGCAGTACTTC.

The genes are TRBV6-4 and TRBJ2-6, with D unclear. Trimming pared 6 bases from V and 1 base from J, leaving 10 bases between. CDR3 length: 15 amino acids. From germline, CDR1 is MRHNA and CDR2 SNTAGT. CDR3 bases: TGTGCCAGCAGGCCAGGATGGTCTGGGGCCAACGTCCTGACTTTC. The encoded protein is CASRPGWSGANVLTF.

The rearrangement links TRBV6-5 to TRBJ1-2; TRBD1 might be the D (6 bases). Germline-derived CDR1 and CDR2 are MNHEY and SVGAGI. The length of the CDR3 is 14 residues. V gave up 4 bases and J gave up 8 bases, with 17 bases separating them. CDR3 amino acids: CASSFTGREEGYTF. The CDR3 coding sequence is TGTGCCAGCAGTTTTACAGGGAGGGAGGAAGGCTACACCTTC.

This rearrangement joins TRBV11-3 to TRBJ2-2, with 7 bases aligning to TRBD2. The CDR3 length is 14 residues. The J segment lost 4 bases and the V segment lost 7 bases, leaving 6 bases of the junction unmatched. The V gene's germline CDR1 is SGHNT and CDR2 YENEEA. The CDR3 loop is CASTIGGGTGELFF. CDR3 DNA sequence: TGTGCCAGCACCATAGGCGGGGGCACCGGGGAGCTGTTTTTT.

The rearrangement uses TRBV12-3 or TRBV12-4 and TRBJ1-2; possible D gene TRBD1, 5 bases. Trimming cost V 5 bases and J 8 bases, with 15 bases left between them. The CDR3 has 13 amino acids. CDR3 nucleotide sequence: TGTGCCAGCAGTCTGACAGTGGAGATAGGCTACACCTTC. This codes for CASSLTVEIGYTF.

This clone occurred once. This chain links TRBV18 with TRBJ2-7; TRBD2 might be the D (5 bases). The V and J ends lost 6 bases and 2 bases respectively, with 11 bases between them. CDR3 size: 13 residues. Germline CDR1 reads KGHSH; CDR2 reads LQKENI. The CDR3 reads CASSNDGAYEQYF. As DNA, the CDR3 is TGTGCCAGCTCGAACGACGGGGCCTACGAGCAGTACTTC.

Only a few counts were recorded for this clone. The chain links TRBV11-2 to TRBJ2-1; 9 bases match TRBD1. Germline loops: CDR1 SGHAT, CDR2 FQNNGV. CDR3 length equals 16 residues. Trimming removed 5 bases from V and 6 bases from J; junction bases left unmatched: 11. The CDR3, as DNA: TGTGCCAGCAGCCGTCACCGGGACAGGGCCGGCAATGAGCAGTTCTTC. Translating gives CASSRHRDRAGNEQFF. The variable domain in full, with the rest retrieved from reference TRBV11-2 and TRBJ2-1, is EAGVAQSPRYKIIEKRQSVAFWCNPISGHATLYWYQQILGQGPKLLIQFQNNGVVDDSQLPKDRFSAERLKGVDSTLKIQPAKLEDSAVYLCASSRHRDRAGNEQFFGPGTRLTVL.

The V gene is TRBV13, the J gene TRBJ2-3; tentatively, D is TRBD2 (6 bases). The length of the CDR3 is 16 residues. Germline CDR1 PRHDT, CDR2 FYEKMQ (reference sequence). The V and J ends lost 3 bases and 2 bases respectively, with 15 bases between them. The CDR3 loop is CASSFPSGAITDTQYF. The CDR3 DNA sequence: TGTGCCAGCAGCTTCCCCTCGGGAGCGATCACAGATACGCAGTATTTT. The full variable domain, its missing parts supplied by reference TRBV13 and TRBJ2-3, is AAGVIQSPRHLIKEKRETATLKCYPIPRHDTVYWYQQGPGQDPQFLISFYEKMQSDKGSIPDRFSAQQFSDYHSELNMSSLELGDSALYFCASSFPSGAITDTQYFGPGTRLTVL.

This clone was picked up a small number of times. The J gene is TRBJ1-2, the V gene TRBV5-1; the match to TRBD1 covers 7 bases. Germline CDR1 and CDR2: SGHRS and YFSETQ. CDR3 length: 15 residues. Trimming cost V 0 bases and J 0 bases; bases outside gene matches: 2. CDR3 sequence: CASSLGDRANYGYTF. The CDR3 DNA reads as TGCGCCAGCAGCTTGGGGGACAGAGCTAACTATGGCTACACCTTC.

The chain has TRBV5-1 and TRBJ2-3, with TRBD2 matching over 11 bases. The CDR3 loop spans 17 amino acids. Trimming cost V 1 base and J 6 bases; bases outside gene matches: 10. Germline CDR1 SGHRS, CDR2 YFSETQ. CDR3 protein: CASSLRSGGAGLDTQYF. Written as DNA, the CDR3 is TGCGCCAGCAGCTTGCGTAGCGGGGGGGCCGGGTTGGATACGCAGTATTTT.